This T cell receptor (beta chain) was captured by sequencing in a study of blood T cell repertoires in COVID-19 (TCRdb year 2020). About the full investigation: The collaborator samples originated in the United States, Italy and Spain and spanned the acute and convalescent phases of COVID-19. The material from the prospective study consisted of cDNA or gDNA derived from T cells, B-cell-depleted T cells, or PBMCs. Subjects who had been exposed to COVID-19, were actively infected with it, or had recovered from it provided the deeply sampled blood TCRbeta repertoires that made up the dataset. The repertoires were released in a freely available public database meant as a resource for research on the immune response to SARS-CoV-2. Samples were obtained from the ongoing ImmuneRACE study (first 160 participants) and from 950 to 1,500 subjects provided by 6 global collaborators. Sample metadata almost always included a de-identified subject ID, COVID-19 status, age in years and sex. Where HLA class I and class II types were available, the types were taken from metadata supplied by the sample provider, not from assay-based typing.

The collaborating institutions used their own protocols to collect whole blood in K2EDTA tubes. For TCRbeta analysis, collaborator samples were shipped as frozen whole blood, as isolated PBMCs, or as DNA extracted from either sample type. The junction carries 18 bases between V and J, which are trimmed by 1 base and 2 bases respectively. In the germline V gene (reference sequence), CDR1 corresponds to GTSNPN and CDR2 to SVGIG. Reading from cysteine to phenylalanine, the CDR3 counts 17 amino acids. Of all the DNA, just the CDR3 is kept, 51 bases in frame from base 1. Study-level results and caveats: Clinical and demographic metadata were provided uncurated, with the amount varying by source and participant.

The immunoSEQ Assay, a bias-controlled multiplex PCR, was used to amplify TCRbeta CDR3 regions from genomic DNA. Per the source publication's procedure: The number of nucleated cells in each sample was estimated by amplification of reference gene primers within the assay. Sequence reads were collapsed and filtered to measure the absolute abundance of every unique TCRbeta CDR3 rearrangement. For each sample, productive Simpson clonality was calculated as the square root of Simpson's diversity index across productive rearrangements. TCRdb carries this immuneACCESS record with in-frame sequences only. Its versions omit some clonotypes, under half of them owing to an unresolved V gene in the studies checked, with the rest unexplained. D and trimming come from the DNA, and the V and J calls and clone size come from that table. The sample contains roughly 100,000 clones, 75% to 85% of them found a single time. The leading ten clones occupy about 5% of the sample.

Comment on this clone: The target of this receptor is not known. No base quality values were provided; no much bigger clone lies one nucleotide off.

The origin of this receptor is a man in his 60s with acute or convalescent COVID-19. The chain joins TRBV30 to TRBJ2-4; a tentative D call is TRBD1 (6 bases match). Sample: peripheral blood. For the CDR3, the sequence is CAWSGSGRGVSKNIQYF. The sequence in DNA is TGTGCCTGGAGTGGTAGTGGCAGGGGTGTCTCCAAAAACATTCAGTACTTC.